A selection of T cell receptor beta chains follows, all from one sample in a study of blood T cells in healthy people across ages. TCRdb re-called the 5' RACE reads with MiXCR, one entry per CDR3 protein. The data contain some 1.5 million distinct CDR3 sequences, 28% of them singletons. Sequenced: blood. The receptors were sampled from a woman in her 30s in good health. CDR3s include the opening cysteine and the closing phenylalanine or tryptophan. The order of the fields is V gene, J gene, D gene, clone size, CDR3 protein, CDR3 DNA. The D gene is left open where the match is weak. The listing skips clone size in some rows; elsewhere it reads once, few, many or a size class.

v_gene: TRBV11-2
j_gene: TRBJ2-1
d_gene: TRBD1
abundance: many
CDR3aa: CASSRTGSRYNEQFF
CDR3nt: TGTGCCAGCAGCCGGACAGGGTCCCGTTACAATGAGCAGTTCTTC

v_gene: TRBV6-2/TRBV6-3
j_gene: TRBJ2-5
d_gene: -
abundance: -
CDR3aa: CASSSRFGQGGSKETQYF
CDR3nt: TGTGCCAGCAGTTCCCGCTTCGGACAGGGCGGGAGTAAGGAGACCCAGTACTTC

v_gene: TRBV6-4
j_gene: TRBJ1-6
d_gene: TRBD1
abundance: -
CDR3aa: CASRVTGEYNSPLHF
CDR3nt: TGTGCCAGCAGGGTGACAGGGGAATATAATTCACCCCTCCACTTT

v_gene: TRBV6-2/TRBV6-3
j_gene: TRBJ1-5
d_gene: -
abundance: many
CDR3aa: CASSPGTGVNQPQHF
CDR3nt: TGTGCCAGCAGTCCGGGGACGGGAGTCAATCAGCCCCAGCATTTT

v_gene: TRBV29-1
j_gene: TRBJ2-2
d_gene: -
abundance: few
CDR3aa: CSVEGGGGSNTGELFF
CDR3nt: TGCAGCGTTGAGGGAGGGGGCGGATCGAACACCGGGGAGCTGTTTTTT

v_gene: TRBV12-3/TRBV12-4
j_gene: TRBJ2-3
d_gene: TRBD1
abundance: -
CDR3aa: CASSSGTGGADTQFF
CDR3nt: TGTGCCAGCAGTTCCGGGACAGGGGGCGCAGATACGCAGTTTTTT

v_gene: TRBV6-5
j_gene: TRBJ2-5
d_gene: TRBD1
abundance: many
CDR3aa: CASRRRDRGFAETQYF
CDR3nt: TGTGCCAGCAGACGCCGGGACAGGGGCTTCGCGGAGACCCAGTACTTC

v_gene: TRBV7-9
j_gene: TRBJ1-2
d_gene: -
abundance: -
CDR3aa: CASTLQGNYGYTF
CDR3nt: TGTGCCAGCACACTACAGGGAAACTATGGCTACACCTTC

v_gene: TRBV5-1
j_gene: TRBJ2-7
d_gene: TRBD2
abundance: few
CDR3aa: CASRELAGGNEQYF
CDR3nt: TGCGCCAGCAGGGAACTAGCGGGGGGGAACGAGCAGTACTTC

v_gene: TRBV6-2/TRBV6-3
j_gene: TRBJ2-7
d_gene: -
abundance: few
CDR3aa: CASSYLLAVYEQYF
CDR3nt: TGTGCCAGCAGTTACCTCCTAGCAGTATACGAGCAGTACTTC

v_gene: TRBV20-1
j_gene: TRBJ2-7
d_gene: TRBD1
abundance: once
CDR3aa: CSAQEGAPYEQYF
CDR3nt: TGCAGTGCCCAAGAGGGGGCCCCCTACGAGCAGTACTTC

v_gene: TRBV7-2
j_gene: TRBJ2-7
d_gene: TRBD1
abundance: -
CDR3aa: CASSLTGTGNYEQYF
CDR3nt: TGTGCCAGCAGCTTGACCGGGACAGGGAACTACGAGCAGTACTTC

v_gene: TRBV18
j_gene: TRBJ1-2
d_gene: -
abundance: few
CDR3aa: CASAPSLSGTHGYTF
CDR3nt: TGTGCCAGCGCGCCGTCTCTCTCCGGGACCCATGGCTACACCTTC

v_gene: TRBV9
j_gene: TRBJ2-5
d_gene: -
abundance: few
CDR3aa: CASSQGHEETQYF
CDR3nt: TGTGCCAGCAGCCAGGGACACGAAGAGACCCAGTACTTC

v_gene: TRBV28
j_gene: TRBJ1-4
d_gene: -
abundance: few
CDR3aa: CASSLRRGNEKLFF
CDR3nt: TGTGCCAGCAGTTTACGAAGGGGTAATGAAAAACTGTTTTTT

v_gene: TRBV29-1
j_gene: TRBJ2-7
d_gene: -
abundance: few
CDR3aa: CSVAQGSYNEQYF
CDR3nt: TGCAGCGTTGCACAGGGCTCCTACAATGAGCAGTACTTC

v_gene: TRBV20-1
j_gene: TRBJ2-1
d_gene: TRBD2
abundance: -
CDR3aa: CSARDRGSGGAGSYNEQFF
CDR3nt: TGCAGTGCTAGAGATCGTGGAAGCGGGGGGGCTGGGTCCTACAATGAGCAGTTCTTC

v_gene: TRBV19
j_gene: TRBJ2-3
d_gene: -
abundance: -
CDR3aa: CASSGRGHTDTQYF
CDR3nt: TGTGCCAGTAGTGGACGGGGGCACACAGATACGCAGTATTTT